The rows below give T cell receptor beta chains drawn from one sample of a study of blood T cell repertoires in COVID-19. Some clones are missing from TCRdb's copy, which holds only in-frame ones; the method was immunoSEQ multiplex PCR. Of hundreds of thousands of clones in the sample, 85% to 90% were seen once. The specimen sequenced was PBMCs or T cells enriched from blood (not recorded which). Receptors originate from a woman aged 50 to 65 who had been exposed to COVID-19. Each CDR3 is given with its conserved first and last residue. Fields, in order: V gene, D gene, J gene, clone size, CDR3 DNA, CDR3 protein. D genes are given only for firm matches. Where a row states a size, it is once, few, many or the class of an expanded clone; other rows omit it.

V: TRBV6-5
D: TRBD1
J: TRBJ1-1
size: once
DNA: TGTGCCAGCAGTACAGACAGGGCTTTTGAAGCTTTCTTT
CDR3: CASSTDRAFEAFF

V: TRBV4-1
D: TRBD1
J: TRBJ2-5
size: NA
DNA: TGCGCCAGCAGCCAGGACAGGGGGCGTGAGACCCAGTACTTC
CDR3: CASSQDRGRETQYF

V: TRBV18
D: NA
J: TRBJ2-1
size: NA
DNA: TGTGCCAGCTCACCAGGGGCAAGCTCCTACAATGAGCAGTTCTTC
CDR3: CASSPGASSYNEQFF

V: TRBV19
D: TRBD1
J: TRBJ1-2
size: few
DNA: TGTGCCAGTAGTCCAGTGACAGGGACCATCTATGGCTACACCTTC
CDR3: CASSPVTGTIYGYTF

V: TRBV19
D: NA
J: TRBJ2-1
size: NA
DNA: TGTGCCACCTCCGCCGGGGATTACAATGAGCAGTTCTTC
CDR3: CATSAGDYNEQFF

V: TRBV2
D: NA
J: TRBJ1-5
size: NA
DNA: TGTGCCAGCAGCGCCCCGTGGGGGGGTGGGGGTAATCAGCCCCAGCATTTT
CDR3: CASSAPWGGGGNQPQHF

V: TRBV19
D: NA
J: TRBJ1-4
size: NA
DNA: TGTGCCAGTAACCCGGGAGGACAATTTAATGAAAAACTGTTTTTT
CDR3: CASNPGGQFNEKLFF

V: TRBV7-8
D: TRBD2
J: TRBJ2-7
size: NA
DNA: TGTGCCAGCAGCTCCCGGGAGGGGACGGACGAGCAGTACTTC
CDR3: CASSSREGTDEQYF

V: TRBV30
D: NA
J: TRBJ1-4
size: NA
DNA: TGTGCCTGGAGGGAGGGGATCGTCGCCAATGAAAAACTGTTTTTT
CDR3: CAWREGIVANEKLFF

V: TRBV28
D: TRBD1
J: TRBJ1-1
size: NA
DNA: TGTGCCAGCAGTTTGTGGCAGGGGGTTACGAACACTGAAGCTTTCTTT
CDR3: CASSLWQGVTNTEAFF

V: TRBV9
D: TRBD2
J: TRBJ2-4
size: once
DNA: TGTGCCAGCAGCGTAGGGCGGGGGGCGCTTTACATTCAGTACTTC
CDR3: CASSVGRGALYIQYF

V: TRBV12-5
D: NA
J: TRBJ2-1
size: NA
DNA: TGTGCTAGTGGTTTGTTTAGCAACAATGAGCAGTTCTTC
CDR3: CASGLFSNNEQFF

V: TRBV18
D: NA
J: TRBJ1-4
size: NA
DNA: TGTGCCAGCTCACCCCAGGGGATCGGTAATGAAAAACTGTTTTTT
CDR3: CASSPQGIGNEKLFF

V: TRBV5-6
D: TRBD2
J: TRBJ2-2
size: once
DNA: TGTGCCAGCAGCTTTATAGCGGGGGGGCCTGACACCGGGGAGCTGTTTTTT
CDR3: CASSFIAGGPDTGELFF

V: TRBV9
D: NA
J: TRBJ2-1
size: NA
DNA: TGTGCCAGCAGCGTAGACTGGGGGCCCTACAATGAGCAGTTCTTC
CDR3: CASSVDWGPYNEQFF

V: TRBV2
D: NA
J: TRBJ2-7
size: NA
DNA: TGTGCCAGCAGTGGGGGCGTGGGGGCGTCTGCCTACGAGCAGTACTTC
CDR3: CASSGGVGASAYEQYF

V: TRBV5-1
D: NA
J: TRBJ1-5
size: NA
DNA: TGCGCCAGCAGCTTTGGGGGGGATCAGCCCCAGCATTTT
CDR3: CASSFGGDQPQHF

V: TRBV5-6
D: TRBD1
J: TRBJ2-7
size: NA
DNA: TGTGCCAGCGCCCGACTTGACAGGGCCTACGAGCAGTACTTC
CDR3: CASARLDRAYEQYF

V: TRBV3-1/TRBV3-2
D: NA
J: TRBJ1-1
size: NA
DNA: TGTGCCAGCAGGGAACAGACGAACACTGAAGCTTTCTTT
CDR3: CASREQTNTEAFF

V: TRBV4-1
D: NA
J: TRBJ2-7
size: NA
DNA: TGCGCCAGCAGCCAAGCGGAGGGGACCTCCTACGAGCAGTACTTC
CDR3: CASSQAEGTSYEQYF

V: TRBV7-9
D: NA
J: TRBJ2-3
size: NA
DNA: TGTGCCAGCAGCTTAGCAGGGGGCACAGATACGCAGTATTTT
CDR3: CASSLAGGTDTQYF

V: TRBV3-1/TRBV3-2
D: NA
J: TRBJ2-7
size: NA
DNA: TGTGCCAGCAGCCAGTCGGTTCTCCCCGAGCAGTACTTC
CDR3: CASSQSVLPEQYF

V: TRBV7-2
D: TRBD2
J: TRBJ2-4
size: NA
DNA: TGTGCCAGCAGCCCAATTAGCGGGGGGGCCGTTAGCAAAAACATTCAGTACTTC
CDR3: CASSPISGGAVSKNIQYF

V: TRBV5-1
D: NA
J: TRBJ1-4
size: once
DNA: TGCGCCAGCAGCTTGGGTGTTTTGGGCAGTGGTAATGAAAAACTGTTTTTT
CDR3: CASSLGVLGSGNEKLFF

V: TRBV19
D: NA
J: TRBJ1-2
size: NA
DNA: TGTGCCAGTAGTCAATGGGAGTTTAACTATGGCTACACCTTC
CDR3: CASSQWEFNYGYTF

V: TRBV5-1
D: NA
J: TRBJ2-2
size: NA
DNA: TGCGCCAACAGTCCAACCCCCGGGACTTCGAACACCGGGGAGCTGTTTTTT
CDR3: CANSPTPGTSNTGELFF

V: TRBV2
D: NA
J: TRBJ2-3
size: NA
DNA: TGTGCCAGCAGTGAGTTGCTTTCCGGGGATACGCAGTATTTT
CDR3: CASSELLSGDTQYF

V: TRBV27
D: TRBD2
J: TRBJ2-3
size: NA
DNA: TGTGCCAGCAGTCTCTGGGACGGGGGGGGTGAAACGCAGTATTTT
CDR3: CASSLWDGGGETQYF

V: TRBV3-1/TRBV3-2
D: NA
J: TRBJ2-1
size: NA
DNA: TGTGCCAGCAGCCAAGAGGGGACAACTTCGGTCAATGAGCAGTTCTTC
CDR3: CASSQEGTTSVNEQFF

V: TRBV19
D: TRBD1
J: TRBJ1-2
size: NA
DNA: TGTGCCAGTAGTGTTGACAGGGGGGTCTATGGCTACACCTTC
CDR3: CASSVDRGVYGYTF

V: TRBV3-1/TRBV3-2
D: TRBD1
J: TRBJ2-5
size: NA
DNA: TGTGCCAGCAGCCACCGGGACAGGGGGTACCAAGAGACCCAGTACTTC
CDR3: CASSHRDRGYQETQYF

V: TRBV28
D: NA
J: TRBJ1-6
size: NA
DNA: TGTTGGGCGATGGGGCAGGAGGGTGAATCACCCCTCCACTTT
CDR3: CWAMGQEGESPLHF

V: TRBV7-9
D: NA
J: TRBJ1-2
size: NA
DNA: TGTGCCAGCATCCCTCAAAGCCGGGACATATGGGAACCTCCCTATGGCTACACCTTC
CDR3: CASIPQSRDIWEPPYGYTF

V: TRBV7-9
D: TRBD1
J: TRBJ2-1
size: NA
DNA: TGTGCCAGCAGCTTAGTCCCCCAGGGGGCCAACAATGAGCAGTTCTTC
CDR3: CASSLVPQGANNEQFF

V: TRBV3-1/TRBV3-2
D: NA
J: TRBJ1-4
size: NA
DNA: TGTGCCAGCAGCCAAGAATGGGGGGATAATGAAAAACTGTTTTTT
CDR3: CASSQEWGDNEKLFF

V: TRBV9
D: TRBD2
J: TRBJ2-2
size: NA
DNA: TGTGCCAGCAGCACCGACGGGACTAGCGGGGGTAGGCTGTTTTTT
CDR3: CASSTDGTSGGRLFF

V: TRBV30
D: TRBD2
J: TRBJ2-1
size: NA
DNA: TGTGCCTGGAGCGCTAGCGGGGCCTACAATGAGCAGTTCTTC
CDR3: CAWSASGAYNEQFF

V: TRBV28
D: TRBD2
J: TRBJ2-1
size: NA
DNA: TGTGCCAGCAGTCCTATTAGCGGGGACAATGAGCAGTTCTTC
CDR3: CASSPISGDNEQFF

V: TRBV5-4
D: TRBD2
J: TRBJ2-1
size: NA
DNA: TGTGCCAGCAGCTCCCCCGGGACTAGCGGGGTTTCCTCCTACAATGAGCAGTTCTTC
CDR3: CASSSPGTSGVSSYNEQFF

V: TRBV5-4
D: TRBD1
J: TRBJ1-2
size: NA
DNA: TGTGCCAGCAGCTTAAGGACAGGGGGCCACTATGGCTACACCTTC
CDR3: CASSLRTGGHYGYTF

V: TRBV5-1
D: NA
J: TRBJ2-1
size: NA
DNA: TGCGCCAGCAGCCCCGGTAATGAGCAGTTCTTC
CDR3: CASSPGNEQFF

V: TRBV27
D: NA
J: TRBJ1-2
size: NA
DNA: TGTGCCAGCAGTTTATCAGCCGGCTATGGCTACACCTTC
CDR3: CASSLSAGYGYTF

V: TRBV20-1
D: NA
J: TRBJ2-3
size: NA
DNA: TGCAGTGCTAGTTTTCCGGACTGGTACACAGATACGCAGTATTTT
CDR3: CSASFPDWYTDTQYF

V: TRBV7-2
D: TRBD2
J: TRBJ2-7
size: NA
DNA: TGTGCCAGCAGCAGTAGCGGGGCATACGAGCAGTACTTC
CDR3: CASSSSGAYEQYF

V: TRBV10-2
D: TRBD1
J: TRBJ2-7
size: NA
DNA: TGCGCCAGCAAGGCCTACACAGGGGTGGACGAGCAGTACTTC
CDR3: CASKAYTGVDEQYF

V: TRBV6-5
D: TRBD2
J: TRBJ2-3
size: NA
DNA: TGTGCCAGCAGCCCCGTTGTAGCGGGGGGGAAGTATTTT
CDR3: CASSPVVAGGKYF

V: TRBV5-6
D: NA
J: TRBJ1-1
size: once
DNA: TGTGCCAGCACCCTTATGCTGGGGAGACACACTGAAGCTTTCTTT
CDR3: CASTLMLGRHTEAFF

V: TRBV7-8
D: NA
J: TRBJ1-5
size: NA
DNA: TGTGCCAGCAGCTTAGCTGAGAATAGCAATCAGCCCCAGCATTTT
CDR3: CASSLAENSNQPQHF

V: TRBV19
D: TRBD1
J: TRBJ1-2
size: NA
DNA: TGTGCCAGTAGTACCCAAGGGACAGGGGGTGGCTACACCTTC
CDR3: CASSTQGTGGGYTF